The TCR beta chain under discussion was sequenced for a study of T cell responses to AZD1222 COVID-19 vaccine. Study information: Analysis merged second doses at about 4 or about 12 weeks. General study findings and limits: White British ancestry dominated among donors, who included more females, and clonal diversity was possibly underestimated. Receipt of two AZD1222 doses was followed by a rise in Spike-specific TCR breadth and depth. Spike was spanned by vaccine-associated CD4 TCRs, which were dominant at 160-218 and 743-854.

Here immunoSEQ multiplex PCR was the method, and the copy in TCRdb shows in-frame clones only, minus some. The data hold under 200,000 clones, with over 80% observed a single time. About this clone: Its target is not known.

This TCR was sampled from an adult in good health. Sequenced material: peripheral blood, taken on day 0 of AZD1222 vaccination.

In DNA form, the CDR3 reads TGTGCCAGCACCAACCTCGTTTCTGAAGCTTTCTTT. It encodes CASTNLVSEAFF. V gene TRBV28 combines with J gene TRBJ1-1; no reliable D call. Trimming stripped 7 bases from V and 6 bases from J, with 12 bases between. CDR1 and CDR2 (germline): MDHEN, SYDVKM. The CDR3 has 12 residues.